These 13 T cell receptor beta chains were all obtained from the same sample, sequenced in a study of OX40 agonist ivuxolimab in advanced cancers. Clones were sequenced by immunoSEQ multiplex PCR, and TCRdb holds only the in-frame ones, with some missing. In the table there are about 53,000 clones, 80% to 85% of which are singletons. Sequenced here: CD4+ or CD8+ T cells sorted from blood, sampled in a trial of the OX40 agonist ivuxolimab. These receptors originate from an adult with an advanced solid tumor such as melanoma, head and neck, liver or kidney cancer.

The rearrangement uses TRBV11-2 and TRBJ1-4, with D perhaps matching TRBD1 (6 bases). There are 17 residues in the CDR3. Looked up from germline, CDR1 is SGHAT and CDR2 is FQNNGV. V was clipped by 2 bases and J by 4 bases, with 17 bases between them. CDR3: CASSLTSGGPVNEKLFF. CDR3 bases: TGTGCCAGCAGCTTAACCTCGGGGGGCCCCGTTAATGAAAAACTGTTTTTT.

The chain uses TRBV7-6 and TRBJ2-5, with 13 bases aligning to TRBD2. In germline, CDR1 is SGHVS, CDR2 FNYEAQ. The CDR3 contains 17 residues. The trim removed 8 bases at V and 2 bases at J, leaving 11 bases unmatched. The CDR3 DNA reads TGTGCCAGCGCTAACGGACTAGCGGGAGTTGGGCAAGAGACCCAGTACTTC. Protein product: CASANGLAGVGQETQYF.

V usage is TRBV7-2 and J usage is TRBJ1-2, with TRBD1 matching 8 bases. CDR1 and CDR2 (germline): SGHTA, FQGNSA. Germline trimming cut 1 base from V and 6 bases from J; bases unmatched to any gene: 7. The CDR3 is 15 amino acids. CDR3 bases: TGTGCCAGCAGCTTAGATAGACAGGGGATAGATGGCTACACCTTC. This sequence encodes CASSLDRQGIDGYTF. The complete variable domain, with remaining parts taken from reference TRBV7-2 and TRBJ1-2, reads GAGVSQSPSNKVTEKGKDVELRCDPISGHTALYWYRQSLGQGLEFLIYFQGNSAPDKSGLPSDRFSAERTGGSVSTLTIQRTQQEDSAVYLCASSLDRQGIDGYTFGSGTRLTVV.

J is TRBJ2-1 and V is TRBV5-1; possibly TRBD2 for D (7 bases). This CDR3 spans 21 amino acids. Trimming took off 4 bases at V and 6 bases at J, with 35 bases between the two ends. Germline lookup yields CDR1 SGHRS and CDR2 YFSETQ. Written as DNA, the CDR3 is TGCGCCAGCAGCGTTACAGGGAGAGTGGCGGGAGAGGGTGGTTGGACCAATGAGCAGTTCTTC. Amino acids: CASSVTGRVAGEGGWTNEQFF. The variable domain in full, completed from reference TRBV5-1 and TRBJ2-1, reads KAGVTQTPRYLIKTRGQQVTLSCSPISGHRSVSWYQQTPGQGLQFLFEYFSETQRNKGNFPGRFSGRQFSNSRSEMNVSTLELGDSALYLCASSVTGRVAGEGGWTNEQFFGPGTRLTVL.

This chain connects TRBV5-5 to TRBJ1-4; D gene unclear. The germline V gene encodes CDR1 SGHKS and CDR2 YYEKEE (reference sequence). Trimming left V 4 bases short and J 7 bases short, with 8 bases between. The CDR3 covers 12 residues. The CDR3 DNA follows: TGTGCCAGCAGCCCAGAAAGTGAAAAACTGTTTTTT. It codes for CASSPESEKLFF.

This clone showed up just once. The chain has TRBV18 and TRBJ2-7, with D perhaps TRBD2 (5 bases). Per germline, CDR1 KGHSH and CDR2 LQKENI. The CDR3 runs to 16 residues. V lost 0 bases and J lost 3, with 15 bases in between. In nucleotides, the CDR3 is TGTGCCAGCTCACCACCGCGGCGGCCGGGAAACTACGAGCAGTACTTC. Translated, it gives CASSPPRRPGNYEQYF.

V and J are TRBV19 and TRBJ2-4, with TRBD1 matching over 8 bases. The length of the CDR3 is 15 residues. J gave up 6 bases and V 5 bases, and 9 bases lay outside the gene matches. Germline V gene sequence: CDR1 LNHDA, CDR2 SQIVND (reference sequence). The CDR3 here is CASSEQGGAGNIQYF. CDR3 nucleotide sequence: TGTGCCAGTAGTGAACAGGGGGGTGCGGGAAACATTCAGTACTTC.

The J gene is TRBJ2-1, the V gene TRBV10-3, with D maybe TRBD2 (6 bases). The CDR3 extends over 12 amino acids. With 6 bases removed from V and 7 bases from J, the gap between germline ends came to 10 bases. Germline values: CDR1 ENHRY, CDR2 SYGVKD. For the CDR3, the DNA is TGTGCCATCAGGAGCGGGTCTAATGAGCAGTTCTTC. Residues: CAIRSGSNEQFF.

CDR3 loop: CASNPSASYNEQFF. The CDR3 DNA follows: TGTGCCAGCAACCCTAGCGCCTCCTACAATGAGCAGTTCTTC. V is TRBV7-2 and J is TRBJ2-1; D is perhaps TRBD2 (6 bases). The germline V gene encodes CDR1 SGHTA and CDR2 FQGNSA. There are 14 residues in the CDR3. V lost 7 bases to trimming and J lost 0 bases, with 10 bases between them.

The rearrangement links TRBV5-4 to TRBJ2-5; 7 nucleotides line up with TRBD1. V dropped 0 bases and J dropped 5; count of bases not matched to a gene: 4. CDR1 is SGHNT, CDR2 YYREEE, per germline (reference sequence). The CDR3 runs 14 residues. CDR3 region: CASSLEGARETQYF. The CDR3 bases are TGTGCCAGCAGCTTGGAGGGGGCTCGGGAGACCCAGTACTTC.

This clone has more than one count but fewer than ten. The chain recombines TRBV7-9 with TRBJ2-3, with TRBD2 as a possible D gene (5 bases). Per the germline V gene, CDR1 is SEHNR and CDR2 is FQNEAQ (reference sequence). The CDR3 has 16 residues. V dropped 5 bases and J dropped 4 bases, with 19 bases sitting between them. This CDR3 is CASSPRTPLGADTQYF. The CDR3 region has the DNA TGTGCCAGCAGCCCCCGGACTCCCCTGGGAGCAGATACGCAGTATTTT.

The V call is TRBV6-1, the J call TRBJ1-3; 7 nucleotides agree with TRBD1. This CDR3 has 15 amino acids. The V gene end was trimmed by 4 bases and the J gene end by 4 bases; junction bases not matched to a gene: 7. The germline V gene has CDR1 MNHNS and CDR2 SASEGT. This CDR3 is CASSGAGTEGNTIYF. The CDR3 coding sequence is TGTGCCAGCAGTGGCGCCGGGACAGAGGGAAACACCATATATTTT.

V is TRBV7-2 and J is TRBJ2-1; no firm D call. The CDR3 consists of 15 residues. V lost 5 bases, J lost 0 bases, and 11 bases lay in between. Germline loops: CDR1 SGHTA, CDR2 FQGNSA. The CDR3 sequence: CASSRMTPSYNEQFF. CDR3 DNA: TGTGCCAGCAGCCGGATGACACCCTCCTACAATGAGCAGTTCTTC.